This T cell receptor (beta chain) was recovered during a study of cytomegalovirus exposure and HLA in healthy donors. Whole-study findings and limits: The authors enumerated some 170 TCR beta chains as linked to cytomegalovirus. Among TCR sequences, most were rare, though some public TCRs appeared in many donors. Specific recognition of CMV antigens was confirmed in vitro for a few chains (all CMV-associated).

The roughly 120-subject validation cohort, separate from the approximately 670-subject first cohort, included the donors. With regard to this clone: Its specificity is unknown.

Method: immunoSEQ multiplex PCR; TCRdb's copy keeps in-frame clones and lacks some. This table holds 150,000 to 200,000 clones, over 65% found once. The sequence was collected from a man younger than 35 in good health and CMV-seropositive. The sequencing input was PBMCs.

The CDR3 sequence is CASSREREGRGDTQYF. The CDR3 coding sequence is TGCGCCAGCAGCCGGGAGCGGGAGGGCCGGGGAGATACGCAGTATTTT. The V gene is TRBV4-1, the J gene TRBJ2-3; 10 nucleotides align to TRBD2. From germline, CDR1 is MGHRA and CDR2 YSYEKL. Trimming at V came to 4 bases and at J to 5 bases, leaving 9 bases not matched to a gene. The CDR3 consists of 16 residues.